This TCR beta chain derives from a study of blood T cells in healthy people across ages. V lost 7 bases and J lost 7, with 11 bases in between. This CDR3 has 12 amino acids. The table lists this clonotype with a few counts. With a much larger clone just one base away, this may be a read error. Through a sample-barcoded 5' primer and a J-beta primer mix, a second PCR was run for about 7 to 12 cycles. MiXCR, run by TCRdb on the 5' RACE reads, gives a single entry per CDR3 protein. This sample has some 750,000 distinct CDR3 sequences, with approximately 21% found just once. The sequence was collected from a man aged 70 or older in good health. The sample comprised blood. V and J are TRBV12-3 or TRBV12-4 and TRBJ2-1, with TRBD2 as a possible D gene (6 bases). DNA for the CDR3: TGTGCCAGCAACGGAGGAGGGAATGAGCAGTTCTTC. Encoded protein: CASNGGGNEQFF.